A single sample is the source of the 10 T cell receptor beta chains below, sequenced in a study of T cell repertoires in cytomegalovirus infection. Their cognate antigens are unknown. MiXCR, run by TCRdb on the reads, gives a single entry per CDR3 protein. Here the sample spans roughly 180,000 distinct CDR3 sequences, about 20% being singletons. The sample was CD8+ T cells from cultured PBMCs, taken from culture after CMV antigen stimulation. The receptors were sampled from a human donor in good health (CMV status not recorded). Some clones in this sample may be carry-over from other donors' samples.

The chain links TRBV7-2 to TRBJ2-3, with 8 bases aligning to TRBD2. Germline CDR1 and CDR2: SGHTA and FQGNSA. The V gene end was trimmed by 6 bases and the J gene end by 1 base; junction bases not matched to a gene: 9. The CDR3 length is 16 residues. CDR3 in amino acids: CASSHRGGSGTDTQYF. CDR3 in DNA: TGTGCCAGCAGTCATCGCGGGGGGAGTGGCACAGATACGCAGTATTTT.

This clonotype was seen only a few times. The chain is built from TRBV4-1 and TRBJ2-7, with a possible D match to TRBD1 (5 bases). This CDR3 is 15 amino acids long. Germline values: CDR1 MGHRA, CDR2 YSYEKL. Trimming shortened V by 4 bases and J by 0 bases, and 13 bases separated the two germline ends. The CDR3 region has the DNA TGCGCCAGCAGCCGGGGCATACCTAGCTCCTACGAGCAGTACTTC. As protein: CASSRGIPSSYEQYF.

V and J are TRBV27 and TRBJ2-2; D is ambiguous. The CDR3 spans 11 residues. CDR1 is MNHEY and CDR2 is SMNVEV in the germline V gene (reference sequence). V lost 8 bases to trimming and J lost 7 bases, with 8 bases between them. The CDR3 bases are TGTGCCAGCTGGTCAGGCGGGGAGCTGTTTTTT. Amino acid sequence: CASWSGGELFF.

On this clonotype itself: Because it lacks the conserved phenylalanine or tryptophan at the end, this CDR3 is likely a read error. The V and J genes are TRBV7-2 and TRBJ1-5; D unclear. CDR3 length equals 13 residues. In germline, CDR1 is SGHTA, CDR2 FQGNSA. Trimming left V 5 bases short and J 3 bases short, with 8 bases between. CDR3 sequence (DNA): TGTGCCAGCAGCCACAGTAACAATCAGCCCCAGCATTCT. Protein sequence: CASSHSNNQPQHS.

The rearrangement joins TRBV6-1 to TRBJ2-7; D uncertain. V was shortened by 3 bases and J by 3 bases, with 9 bases between the two germline ends. CDR3 length equals 13 residues. Germline V CDR1 and CDR2: MNHNS, SASEGT. The CDR3 is CASSDRRFYEQYF. The CDR3 region has the DNA TGTGCCAGCAGTGACAGGCGTTTCTACGAGCAGTACTTC.

This clonotype occurred a few times. V and J are TRBV7-2 and TRBJ1-2, with 7 bases aligning to TRBD1. This CDR3 contains 16 residues. The V segment lost 2 bases and the J segment 0 bases; nucleotides outside the gene matches: 6. CDR1 is SGHTA and CDR2 is FQGNSA in the germline V gene. The chain's CDR3 is CASSLPRQGPNYGYTF. In DNA, the CDR3 is TGTGCCAGCAGCTTACCTAGACAGGGACCTAACTATGGCTACACCTTC.

This clonotype came up a few times. The chain uses TRBV29-1 and TRBJ2-1; weak D call: TRBD2 (5 bases). This CDR3 has 13 amino acids. The germline V gene has CDR1 SQVTM and CDR2 ANQGSEA. The V and J ends lost 0 bases and 14 bases respectively, with 17 bases between them. The CDR3 sequence is CSVEDEVGRRKFF. CDR3 sequence (DNA): TGCAGCGTTGAAGATGAAGTGGGGAGAAGAAAGTTCTTC.

The chain employs TRBV12-3 or TRBV12-4 and TRBJ2-1; TRBD2 matches 8 bases. This CDR3 has 16 amino acids. The V segment lost 0 bases and the J segment 5 bases; nucleotides outside the gene matches: 6. This CDR3 is CASSLALGGVDNEQFF. The CDR3 DNA follows: TGTGCCAGCAGTTTAGCCCTCGGGGGGGTCGACAATGAGCAGTTCTTC.

The rearrangement joins TRBV6-1 to TRBJ1-1; D possibly corresponds to TRBD1 (6 bases). This CDR3 comprises 13 residues. Germline CDR1 MNHNS, CDR2 SASEGT. Trimming cost V 5 bases and J 4 bases, with 11 bases left between them. The CDR3 DNA is TGTGCCAGCAGTTACAGGGTCCTCACTGAAGCTTTCTTT. Translation: CASSYRVLTEAFF.

This clonotype has a handful of counts. The chain links TRBV4-1 to TRBJ1-2, with 9 bases fitting TRBD1. V gave up 4 bases and J gave up 4 bases; unmatched junction bases: 10. CDR1 and CDR2 (germline): MGHRA, YSYEKL. The CDR3 is made up of 16 amino acids. The CDR3 DNA sequence: TGCGCCAGCAGCCCTGCCGGGACAGGGATTCTCTATGGCTACACCTTC. Encoded protein: CASSPAGTGILYGYTF.